A single sample is the source of the 27 T cell receptor beta chains below, sequenced in a study of control samples from healthy donors and cancer patients. The repertoire was sequenced with immunoSEQ multiplex PCR; TCRdb's copy has only in-frame clones and lacks some. Of about 69,000 clones detected, approximately 84% appear once; the ten largest clones hold about 3.1%. The source material was PBMCs. These receptors were obtained from a woman between 45 and 65 years old with lung cancer.

The V gene is TRBV7-9, the J gene TRBJ2-1, with 11 nucleotides matching TRBD1. CDR1 and CDR2 (germline): SEHNR, FQNEAQ (reference sequence). V was clipped by 5 bases and J by 6 bases; unmatched bases: 9. The CDR3 contains 16 residues. The CDR3 DNA reads as TGTGCCAGCAGCCCACCATGGGGACAGGGGGTCAATGAGCAGTTCTTC. Translating gives CASSPPWGQGVNEQFF.

The chain uses TRBV3-1 (or the pseudogene TRBV3-2) and TRBJ1-5; D is unresolved. CDR3 size: 15 residues. Trimming removed 0 bases from V and 0 bases from J, with 6 bases in between. Looked up from germline, CDR1 is LGHDT and CDR2 is YNNKEL (reference sequence). CDR3 bases: TGTGCCAGCAGCCAAGATAAGGCTAGCAATCAGCCCCAGCATTTT. It yields the protein CASSQDKASNQPQHF.

The table lists this clone with a few counts. V usage is TRBV6-5 and J usage is TRBJ2-3; D ambiguous. CDR1 MNHEY and CDR2 SVGAGI come from the germline V gene. This CDR3 is 12 amino acids long. Trimming took 2 bases from V and 3 from J, leaving 3 bases between them. CDR3 in amino acids: CASSYGTDTQYF. The CDR3 DNA reads TGTGCCAGCAGTTACGGTACAGATACGCAGTATTTT.

The chain uses TRBV24-1 and TRBJ1-6, with a possible D match to TRBD1 (6 bases). Between the trimmed V and J ends, which lost 4 bases and 8 bases, there was a span of 8 bases. Looked up from germline, CDR1 is KGHDR and CDR2 is SFDVKD. This CDR3 has 13 residues. CDR3 nucleotides: TGTGCCACCAGTGACAGGGGAGATTCACCCCTCCACTTT. Encoded protein: CATSDRGDSPLHF.

J is TRBJ2-5 and V is TRBV7-2, with D unresolved. Looked up from germline, CDR1 is SGHTA and CDR2 is FQGNSA. The V end lost 3 bases, the J end lost 2 bases, and 7 bases lay between the germline ends. CDR3 length: 13 residues. The CDR3 loop is CASSFARQETQYF. The CDR3 nucleotides are TGTGCCAGCAGCTTCGCCCGTCAAGAGACCCAGTACTTC.

V and J are TRBV6-2 or TRBV6-3 and TRBJ1-5, with 9 positions matching TRBD1. Germline CDR1 is MNHEY and CDR2 is SVGEGT. V was clipped by 4 bases and J by 5 bases; unmatched bases: 9. This CDR3 comprises 16 residues. The CDR3 DNA reads TGTGCCAGCAGTTTTTGGACAGGGGCTTCTCATCAGCCCCAGCATTTT. Protein sequence: CASSFWTGASHQPQHF.

The chain uses TRBV19 and TRBJ2-7, with 12 bases fitting TRBD2. Germline V gives CDR1 LNHDA, CDR2 SQIVND (reference sequence). This CDR3 region has 15 residues. J lost 3 bases, V lost 6 bases, and 6 bases had no gene match. CDR3: CASSPTSGGFYEQYF. For the CDR3, the DNA is TGTGCCAGTAGCCCCACTAGCGGGGGGTTCTACGAGCAGTACTTC.

The V call is TRBV4-2, the J call TRBJ2-1; 7 nucleotides match TRBD1. This CDR3 is built from 15 residues. Losses at the gene ends were 1 base for V and 5 bases for J; bases not matched to a gene: 5. Germline V CDR1 and CDR2: LGHNA, YNFKEQ. CDR3 coding DNA: TGTGCCAGCAGCCAAGGGCTCAGGGGGAACAATGAGCAGTTCTTC. Encoded protein: CASSQGLRGNNEQFF.

The rearrangement joins TRBV7-3 to TRBJ1-1; D is unclear. The ends were cut back, 2 bases at V and 11 bases at J, with 0 bases in the middle. CDR1 is SGHTA, CDR2 FQGTGA, per germline. The CDR3 has 8 residues. The CDR3 DNA reads TGTGCCAGCAGCTTAGCTTTCTTT. It specifies CASSLAFF.

The chain is built from TRBV4-2 and TRBJ1-2, with 8 bases fitting TRBD1. Germline V gives CDR1 LGHNA, CDR2 YNFKEQ. Germline trimming cut 0 bases from V and 4 bases from J; bases unmatched to any gene: 7. CDR3 length equals 16 residues. The CDR3 reads CASSQDLTGGPYGYTF. CDR3 DNA sequence: TGTGCCAGCAGCCAAGACCTTACAGGGGGACCCTATGGCTACACCTTC.

CDR3 in DNA: TGTGCCAGCAGCCCCCTCCAGAGCTACGAGCAGTACTTC. Its protein is CASSPLQSYEQYF. The rearrangement links TRBV14 to TRBJ2-7; D call uncertain. V was clipped by 4 bases and J by 3 bases, with 10 bases between them. Germline values: CDR1 SGHDN, CDR2 FVKESK. CDR3 length: 13 residues.

About this clone itself: An end of the junction differs from the germline gene, which may be a read error. CDR3 bases: TGCGCCGGCAGCAATGGCGGCGGGGTCGCTCCGGAGCTGTTTTTT. Its protein is CAGSNGGGVAPELFF. The chain carries TRBV5-1 and TRBJ2-2, with D maybe TRBD2 (6 bases). Germline lookup yields CDR1 SGHRS and CDR2 YFSETQ. This CDR3 is 15 amino acids long. The variable domain in full, completed from reference TRBV5-1 and TRBJ2-2, reads KAGVTQTPRYLIKTRGQQVTLSCSPISGHRSVSWYQQTPGQGLQFLFEYFSETQRNKGNFPGRFSGRQFSNSRSEMNVSTLELGDSALYLCAGSNGGGVAPELFFGEGSRLTVL.

The V gene is TRBV5-5, the J gene TRBJ1-2; D remains unclear. In germline, CDR1 is SGHKS, CDR2 YYEKEE (reference sequence). V lost 0 bases, J lost 12 bases, and 18 bases lay in between. This CDR3 spans 14 amino acids. CDR3 region: CASSLVQPSICDTF. The DNA for the CDR3 is TGTGCCAGCAGCTTGGTCCAGCCCAGCATTTGTGACACCTTC.

The count of this clone is one. V usage is TRBV4-1 and J usage is TRBJ1-1; D ambiguous. This CDR3 has 15 amino acids. Germline values: CDR1 MGHRA, CDR2 YSYEKL. V lost 1 base and J 1 base, leaving 10 bases between the germline ends. The CDR3 protein is CASSQAPRSNTEAFF. The DNA of the CDR3 is TGCGCCAGCAGCCAAGCTCCCCGGTCGAACACTGAAGCTTTCTTT.

This clone was seen just once. The chain couples TRBV2 to TRBJ2-1; D remains ambiguous. The CDR3 has 13 residues. The V end was cut by 5 bases, the J end by 6 bases, with 11 bases between. Germline values: CDR1 SNHLY, CDR2 FYNNEI. CDR3 loop: CASSYRTLNEQFF. For the CDR3, the DNA is TGTGCCAGCAGTTACCGGACCCTCAATGAGCAGTTCTTC.

The rearrangement joins TRBV24-1 to TRBJ2-5, with D maybe TRBD1 (5 bases). V was trimmed by 3 bases and J by 2 bases, leaving 12 bases between them. The CDR3 runs 15 residues. Per the germline V gene, CDR1 is KGHDR and CDR2 is SFDVKD. CDR3 residues: CATSDPWGRQETQYF. CDR3 bases: TGTGCCACCAGTGATCCTTGGGGCAGACAAGAGACCCAGTACTTC.

The V gene is TRBV3-1 (or the pseudogene TRBV3-2), the J gene TRBJ2-5; D is uncertain. Germline CDR1 is LGHDT and CDR2 is YNNKEL (reference sequence). Trimming pared 5 bases from V and 1 base from J, leaving 11 bases between. This CDR3 contains 14 residues. The CDR3 DNA reads as TGTGCCAGCAGCGGTCGACTTGTCCAAGAGACCCAGTACTTC. This codes for CASSGRLVQETQYF.

This clone showed up just once. The gene calls are TRBV19 and TRBJ1-1; D gene unclear. V was cut by 3 bases and J by 3 bases, with 8 bases left in between. The CDR3 is made up of 13 amino acids. Germline V gene sequence: CDR1 LNHDA, CDR2 SQIVND (reference sequence). The CDR3 DNA sequence: TGTGCCAGTAGTATTTTTGCTGACACTGAAGCTTTCTTT. This codes for CASSIFADTEAFF.

This clone showed up just a few times. The J gene is TRBJ2-7, the V gene TRBV28; D remains unclear. Looked up from germline, CDR1 is MDHEN and CDR2 is SYDVKM. Trimming pared 1 base from V and 6 bases from J, leaving 13 bases between. The CDR3 is made up of 14 amino acids. The CDR3 DNA reads TGTGCCAGCAGTTTATTCCCGGAGTTGTCCGAGCAGTACTTC. It yields the protein CASSLFPELSEQYF.

DNA of the CDR3: TGTGCCAGCAGTTCAAATTTGGGGACGGGCCAGTACTTC. Protein: CASSSNLGTGQYF. The rearrangement links TRBV27 to TRBJ2-7; the D gene could be TRBD1 or TRBD2 (5 bases each). This CDR3 is 13 amino acids long. Trimming took 4 bases from V and 10 from J, leaving 17 bases between them. Germline V gene sequence: CDR1 MNHEY, CDR2 SMNVEV (reference sequence).

This clone showed up just once. The genes are TRBV14 and TRBJ1-1; 12 bases are shared with TRBD1. This CDR3 has 14 amino acids. Per germline, CDR1 SGHDN and CDR2 FVKESK. Losses at the gene ends were 3 bases for V and 10 bases for J; bases not matched to a gene: 6. The CDR3, as DNA: TGTGCCAGCAGCCACTGGGACAGGGGGCCGGGAGCTTTCTTT. Protein: CASSHWDRGPGAFF.

The chain carries TRBV2 and TRBJ2-7; D is unresolved. This CDR3 comprises 13 residues. In germline, CDR1 is SNHLY, CDR2 FYNNEI. The V and J ends lost 4 bases and 0 bases respectively, with 7 bases between them. CDR3 sequence reads: CASSGRSSYEQYF. Written as DNA, the CDR3 is TGTGCCAGCAGTGGACGGAGCTCCTACGAGCAGTACTTC.

The chain joins TRBV5-1 to TRBJ2-2; D is ambiguous. The V end was cut by 4 bases, the J end by 5 bases, with 15 bases between. From germline, CDR1 is SGHRS and CDR2 YFSETQ. The CDR3 is made up of 15 amino acids. The CDR3 here is CASSRDKLGTGELFF. The CDR3, as DNA: TGCGCCAGCAGCCGAGACAAGCTGGGTACCGGGGAGCTGTTTTTT.

The chain combines TRBV4-3 with TRBJ1-1; no clear D gene. Germline V gene data show CDR1 as LGHNA and CDR2 as YSLEER. V was pared by 1 base and J by 4 bases, with 10 bases between. This CDR3 has 14 amino acids. DNA of the CDR3: TGCGCCAGCAGCCAAGGCGAATGGGGCACTGAAGCTTTCTTT. Translating it yields CASSQGEWGTEAFF.

A note on this clone: One end of the junction varies from germline; a read error may be responsible. The chain employs TRBV2 and TRBJ1-2, with 11 bases that match TRBD1. In germline, CDR1 is SNHLY, CDR2 FYNNEI. The length of the CDR3 is 16 residues. CDR3 residues: CASREGQGAILMGYTF. CDR3 bases: TGTGCCAGCAGGGAAGGACAGGGGGCGATTTTAATGGGCTACACCTTC.

This CDR3 reads CASRYNNEQFF. The DNA of the CDR3 is TGTGCCAGCAGGTATAACAATGAGCAGTTCTTC. The chain recombines TRBV28 with TRBJ2-1; D not certain. This CDR3 contains 11 residues. Per germline, CDR1 MDHEN and CDR2 SYDVKM. Deletions cut 6 bases from V and 5 bases from J, with 5 bases between. The variable domain in full, completed from reference TRBV28 and TRBJ2-1, reads DVKVTQSSRYLVKRTGEKVFLECVQDMDHENMFWYRQDPGLGLRLIYFSYDVKMKEKGDIPEGYSVSREKKERFSLILESASTNQTSMYLCASRYNNEQFFGPGTRLTVL.

This clone has more than one count but fewer than ten. This chain connects TRBV6-2 or TRBV6-3 to TRBJ1-3; D uncertain. Germline values: CDR1 MNHEY, CDR2 SVGEGT. CDR3 length: 16 residues. Trimming took off 0 bases at V and 0 bases at J, with 9 bases between the two ends. The CDR3 sequence is CASSYSPGGSGNTIYF. The CDR3 DNA reads TGTGCCAGCAGTTACTCGCCAGGAGGCTCTGGAAACACCATATATTTT.